Following are 3 T cell receptor beta chains from one sample sequenced in a study of blood T cell repertoires in COVID-19. The method was immunoSEQ multiplex PCR; TCRdb's version includes in-frame clones alone and lacks a portion of them. This sample has around 80,000 clones; 70% to 85% occur once, and the top ten carry 13%. Sequenced: peripheral blood. The receptors stem from a human donor in a cohort sampled during active COVID-19.

This clone was recorded a few times. The chain recombines TRBV4-1 with TRBJ1-5, with D possibly being TRBD1 (6 bases). This CDR3 has 16 residues. Trimming removed 1 base from V and 1 base from J, with 11 bases in between. The germline V gene encodes CDR1 MGHRA and CDR2 YSYEKL. CDR3 protein: CASSQGQDLSNQPQHF. DNA of the CDR3: TGCGCCAGCAGCCAAGGACAGGATTTGAGCAATCAGCCCCAGCATTTT.

J is TRBJ1-5 and V is TRBV27; TRBD1 aligns across 12 bases. V gave up 5 bases and J gave up 4 bases; unmatched junction bases: 15. This CDR3 comprises 19 residues. Germline V gene sequence: CDR1 MNHEY, CDR2 SMNVEV (reference sequence). This CDR3 is CASSPALGTGGVRNQPQHF. The CDR3 nucleotides are TGTGCCAGCAGTCCGGCGCTAGGGACAGGGGGCGTAAGAAATCAGCCCCAGCATTTT.

The rearrangement joins TRBV9 to TRBJ1-6; TRBD1 matches 9 bases. V shed 4 bases, J shed 8 bases, and the junction held 4 bases outside the gene matches. Germline CDR1 reads SGDLS; CDR2 reads YYNGEE. This CDR3 spans 14 amino acids. CDR3 sequence (DNA): TGTGCCAGCAGCCACAGACAGGGGGATTCACCCCTCCACTTT. Encoded protein: CASSHRQGDSPLHF.